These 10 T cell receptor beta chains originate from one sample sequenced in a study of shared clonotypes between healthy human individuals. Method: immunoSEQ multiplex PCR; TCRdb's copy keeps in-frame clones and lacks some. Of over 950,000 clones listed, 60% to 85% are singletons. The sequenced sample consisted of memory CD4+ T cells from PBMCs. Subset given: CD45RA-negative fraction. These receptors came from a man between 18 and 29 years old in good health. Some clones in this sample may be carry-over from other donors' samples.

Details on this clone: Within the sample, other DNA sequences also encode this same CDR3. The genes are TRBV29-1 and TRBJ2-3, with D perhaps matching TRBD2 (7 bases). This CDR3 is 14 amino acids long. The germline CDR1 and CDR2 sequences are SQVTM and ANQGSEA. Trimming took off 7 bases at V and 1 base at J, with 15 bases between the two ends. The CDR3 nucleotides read TGCAGCGCAGAGGGGGGGAGGGGCACAGATACGCAGTATTTT. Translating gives CSAEGGRGTDTQYF.

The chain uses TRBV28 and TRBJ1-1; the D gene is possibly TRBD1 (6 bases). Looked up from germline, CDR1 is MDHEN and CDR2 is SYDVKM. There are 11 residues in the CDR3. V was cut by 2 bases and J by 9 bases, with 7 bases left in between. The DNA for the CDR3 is TGTGCCAGCAGTTTAACAGGGAAAGCTTTCTTT. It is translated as CASSLTGKAFF.

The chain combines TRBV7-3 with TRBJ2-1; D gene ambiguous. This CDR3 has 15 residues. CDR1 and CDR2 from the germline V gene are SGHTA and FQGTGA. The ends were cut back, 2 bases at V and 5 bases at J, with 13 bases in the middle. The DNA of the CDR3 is TGTGCCAGCAGCTTATTGGACGGGCCTCACAATGAGCAGTTCTTC. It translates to CASSLLDGPHNEQFF. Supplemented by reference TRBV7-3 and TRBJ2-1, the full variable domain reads GAGVSQTPSNKVTEKGKYVELRCDPISGHTALYWYRQSLGQGPEFLIYFQGTGAADDSGLPNDRFFAVRPEGSVSTLKIQRTERGDSAVYLCASSLLDGPHNEQFFGPGTRLTVL.

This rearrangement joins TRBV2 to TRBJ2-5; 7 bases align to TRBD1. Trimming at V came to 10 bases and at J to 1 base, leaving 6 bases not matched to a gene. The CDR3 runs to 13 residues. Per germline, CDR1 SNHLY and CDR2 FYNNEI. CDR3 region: CATYNRGQETQYF. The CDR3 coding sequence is TGTGCCACTTATAACAGGGGCCAAGAGACCCAGTACTTC.

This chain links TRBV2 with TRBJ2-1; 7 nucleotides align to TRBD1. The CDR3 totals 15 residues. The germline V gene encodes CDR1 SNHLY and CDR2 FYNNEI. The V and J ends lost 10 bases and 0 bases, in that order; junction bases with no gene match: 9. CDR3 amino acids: CAMTGQDDSYNEQFF. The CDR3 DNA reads TGTGCCATGACTGGACAGGACGACTCCTACAATGAGCAGTTCTTC.

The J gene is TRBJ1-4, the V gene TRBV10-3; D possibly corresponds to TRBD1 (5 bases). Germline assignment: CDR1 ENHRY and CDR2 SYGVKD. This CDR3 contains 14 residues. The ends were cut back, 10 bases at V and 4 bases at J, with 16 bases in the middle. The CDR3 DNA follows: TGTGCCAGCAGGGATAATGACTATAATGAAAAACTGTTTTTT. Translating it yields CASRDNDYNEKLFF.

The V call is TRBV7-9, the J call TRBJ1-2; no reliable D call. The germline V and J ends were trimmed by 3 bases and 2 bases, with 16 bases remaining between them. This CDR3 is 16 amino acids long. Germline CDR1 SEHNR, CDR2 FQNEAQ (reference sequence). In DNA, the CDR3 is TGTGCCAGCAGCTTCACGACACGATTCATCAACTATGGCTACACCTTC. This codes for CASSFTTRFINYGYTF.

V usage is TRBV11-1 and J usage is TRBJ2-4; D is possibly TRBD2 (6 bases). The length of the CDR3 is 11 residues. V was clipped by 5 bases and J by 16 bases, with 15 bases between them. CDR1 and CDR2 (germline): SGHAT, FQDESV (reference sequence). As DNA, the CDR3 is TGTGCCAGCAGCCGAGGAGGGATCGCCTACTTC. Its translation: CASSRGGIAYF. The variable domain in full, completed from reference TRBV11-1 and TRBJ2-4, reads EAEVAQSPRYKITEKSQAVAFWCDPISGHATLYWYRQILGQGPELLVQFQDESVVDDSQLPKDRFSAERLKGVDSTLKIQPAELGDSAMYLCASSRGGIAYFGAGTRLSVL.

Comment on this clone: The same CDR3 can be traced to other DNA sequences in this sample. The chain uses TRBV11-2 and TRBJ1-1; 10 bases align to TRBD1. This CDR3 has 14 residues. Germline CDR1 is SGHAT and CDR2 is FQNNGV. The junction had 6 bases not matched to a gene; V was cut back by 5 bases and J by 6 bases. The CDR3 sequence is CASSPGQGFAEAFF. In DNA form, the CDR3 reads TGTGCCAGCAGCCCGGGACAGGGGTTCGCTGAAGCTTTCTTT.

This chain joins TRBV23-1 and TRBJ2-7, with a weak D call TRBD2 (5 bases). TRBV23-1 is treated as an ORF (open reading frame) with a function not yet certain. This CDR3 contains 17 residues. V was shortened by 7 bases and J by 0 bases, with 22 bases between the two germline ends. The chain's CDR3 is CASTLWWAGEPSYEQYF. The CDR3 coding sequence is TGCGCCAGCACCCTATGGTGGGCGGGCGAGCCCTCCTACGAGCAGTACTTC.